This T cell receptor (beta chain) was sequenced in a study of T-cell memory formation after mild COVID-19. Study at large: For the most part, TCR clusters were specific to one donor.

A note on this clonotype: Its antigen is undetermined.

Study observations and caveats: Cross-reactive memory apparently joined, as some responding clones appeared in pre-infection memory.

Germline V CDR1 and CDR2: SGHAT, FQNNGV. This CDR3 is built from 16 residues. After removal of 0 bases from V and 3 bases from J, the junction contained 5 bases not matched to a gene. TCRdb used MiXCR to reprocess the 5' RACE reads, holding one entry per CDR3 protein. The table shows around 83,000 distinct CDR3 sequences, with nearly 25% occurring only once. The chain combines TRBV11-2 with TRBJ2-3, with 8 nucleotides matching TRBD2. Material: PBMCs or a T cell subset sorted from them (not recorded which). This clonotype originated in a man aged 18 to 35 who had mild COVID-19 (a few samples of this study predate the infection). Cell type and time point are not known. The DNA for the CDR3 is TGTGCCAGCAGCTTAGAAGGAAGCGGGGGAACAGATACGCAGTATTTT. Amino acid sequence: CASSLEGSGGTDTQYF.